This T cell receptor (beta chain) was sequenced in a study of blood T cell repertoires in COVID-19. Overall study: Material from acute and convalescent COVID-19 was sourced from the United States, Italy and Spain. In each case, the material was cDNA or gDNA derived from T cells, B-cell-depleted T cells, or PBMCs.

The CDR3 totals 12 residues. Germline CDR1 is MGHDK and CDR2 is SYGVNS. The V and J ends lost 0 bases and 8 bases respectively, with 5 bases between them. Authors' data handling: From reference gene primer amplification, estimates of nucleated cell counts were derived. Sequencing was performed with immunoSEQ multiplex PCR; in TCRdb, only in-frame clones are kept and a portion is missing. V and J calls and clone size are as listed in that table; D and trimming were resolved from the DNA. Altogether 100,000 to 120,000 clones are present, over 80% being singletons, with the ten largest covering over 4%.

The V and J genes are TRBV25-1 and TRBJ2-1; D is undetermined. The sample consisted of peripheral blood. This receptor was identified in a woman in her forties or fifties with acute or convalescent COVID-19. For the CDR3, the DNA is TGTGCCAGCAGTGAATACCGGGATGAGCAGTTCTTC. Translated: CASSEYRDEQFF.